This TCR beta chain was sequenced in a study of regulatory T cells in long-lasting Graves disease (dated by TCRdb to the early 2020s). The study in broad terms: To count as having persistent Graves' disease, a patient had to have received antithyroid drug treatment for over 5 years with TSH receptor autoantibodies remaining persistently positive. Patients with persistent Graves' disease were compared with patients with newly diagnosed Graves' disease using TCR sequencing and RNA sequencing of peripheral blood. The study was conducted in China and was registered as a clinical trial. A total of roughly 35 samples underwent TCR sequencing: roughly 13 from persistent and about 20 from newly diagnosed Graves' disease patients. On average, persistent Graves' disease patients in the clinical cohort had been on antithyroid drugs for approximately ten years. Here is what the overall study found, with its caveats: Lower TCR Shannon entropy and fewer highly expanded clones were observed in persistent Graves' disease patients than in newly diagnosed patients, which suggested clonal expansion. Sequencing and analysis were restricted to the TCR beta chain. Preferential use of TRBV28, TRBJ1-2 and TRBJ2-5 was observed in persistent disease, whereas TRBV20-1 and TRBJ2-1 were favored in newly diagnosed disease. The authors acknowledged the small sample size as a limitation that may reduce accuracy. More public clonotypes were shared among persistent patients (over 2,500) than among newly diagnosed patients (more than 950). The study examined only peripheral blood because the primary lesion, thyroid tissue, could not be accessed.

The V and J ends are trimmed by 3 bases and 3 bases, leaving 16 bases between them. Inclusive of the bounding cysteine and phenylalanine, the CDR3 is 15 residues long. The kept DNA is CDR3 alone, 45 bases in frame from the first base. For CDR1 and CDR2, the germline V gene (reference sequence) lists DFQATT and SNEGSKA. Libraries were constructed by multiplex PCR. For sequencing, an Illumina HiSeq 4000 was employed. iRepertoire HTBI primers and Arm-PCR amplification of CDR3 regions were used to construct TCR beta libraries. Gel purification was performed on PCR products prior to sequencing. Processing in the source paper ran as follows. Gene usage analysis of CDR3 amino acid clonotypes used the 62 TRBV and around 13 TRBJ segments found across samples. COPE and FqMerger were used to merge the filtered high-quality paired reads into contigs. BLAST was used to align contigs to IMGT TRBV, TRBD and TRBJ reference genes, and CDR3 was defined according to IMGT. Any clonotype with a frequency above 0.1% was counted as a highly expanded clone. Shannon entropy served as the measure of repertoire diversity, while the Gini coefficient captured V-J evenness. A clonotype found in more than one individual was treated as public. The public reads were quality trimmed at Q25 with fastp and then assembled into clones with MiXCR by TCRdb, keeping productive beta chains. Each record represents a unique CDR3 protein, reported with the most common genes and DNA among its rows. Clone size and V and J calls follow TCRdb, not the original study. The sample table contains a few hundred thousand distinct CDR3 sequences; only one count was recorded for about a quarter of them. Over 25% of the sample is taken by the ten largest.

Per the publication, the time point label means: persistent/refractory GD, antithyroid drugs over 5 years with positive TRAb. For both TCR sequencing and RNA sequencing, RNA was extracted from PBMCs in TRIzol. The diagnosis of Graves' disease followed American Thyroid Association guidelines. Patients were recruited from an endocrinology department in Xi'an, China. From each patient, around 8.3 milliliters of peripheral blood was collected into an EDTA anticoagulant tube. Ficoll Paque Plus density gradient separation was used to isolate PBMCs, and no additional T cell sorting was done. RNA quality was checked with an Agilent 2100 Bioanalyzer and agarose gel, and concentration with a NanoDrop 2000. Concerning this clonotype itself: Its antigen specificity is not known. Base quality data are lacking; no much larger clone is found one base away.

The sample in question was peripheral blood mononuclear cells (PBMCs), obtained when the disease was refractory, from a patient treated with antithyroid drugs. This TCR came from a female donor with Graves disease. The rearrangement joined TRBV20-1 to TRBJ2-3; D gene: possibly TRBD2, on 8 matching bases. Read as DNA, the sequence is TGCAGTGCTAGTATCGGGAGGGGGCGGACAGATACGCAGTATTTT. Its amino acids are CSASIGRGRTDTQYF.